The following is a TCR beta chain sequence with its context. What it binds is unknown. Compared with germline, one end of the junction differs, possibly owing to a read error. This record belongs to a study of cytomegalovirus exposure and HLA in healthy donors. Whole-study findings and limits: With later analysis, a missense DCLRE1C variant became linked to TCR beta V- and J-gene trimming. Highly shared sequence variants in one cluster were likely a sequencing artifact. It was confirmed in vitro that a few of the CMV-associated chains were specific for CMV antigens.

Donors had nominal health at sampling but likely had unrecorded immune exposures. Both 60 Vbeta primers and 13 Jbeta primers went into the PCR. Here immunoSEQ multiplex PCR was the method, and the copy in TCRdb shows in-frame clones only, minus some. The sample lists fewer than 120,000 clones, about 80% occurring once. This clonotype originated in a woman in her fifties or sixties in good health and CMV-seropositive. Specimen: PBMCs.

The CDR3 coding sequence is TGTGCCAGCAGCCTAGCAGGGGAAACTGAAGCTTTCTTT. Translated, it gives CASSLAGETEAFF. This rearrangement joins TRBV7-8 to TRBJ1-1; D is possibly TRBD1 (6 bases). Germline assignment: CDR1 SGHVS and CDR2 FQNEAQ. The CDR3 spans 13 residues. The whole variable domain, filled in from reference TRBV7-8 and TRBJ1-1, reads GAGVSQSPRYKVAKRGQDVALRCDPISGHVSLFWYQQALGQGPEFLTYFQNEAQLDKSGLPSDRFFAERPEGSVSTLKIQRTQQEDSAVYLCASSLAGETEAFFGQGTRLTVV.